These T cell receptor beta chains were read from a single sample in a study of blood T cells in healthy people across ages. TCRdb independently ran MiXCR on the 5' RACE reads; one entry per CDR3 protein. The repertoire holds about 1.7 million distinct CDR3 sequences, with approximately 30% as singletons. The source material was blood. The receptors shown here come from a woman aged 25-40 years in good health. Both conserved end residues are part of each CDR3. A D gene is named only where the DNA matches it firmly. The size field is filled for only some rows; it gives once, few, many or a size class.

J gene: TRBJ2-1
V gene: TRBV12-3/TRBV12-4
D gene: .
clone size: few
CDR3 protein: CASGGRRQYNEQFF
CDR3 DNA: TGTGCCAGTGGGGGACGCCGGCAATACAATGAGCAGTTCTTC

J gene: TRBJ2-5
V gene: TRBV14
D gene: .
clone size: few
CDR3 protein: CASSQDDQREETQYF
CDR3 DNA: TGTGCCAGCAGCCAAGATGATCAGCGTGAAGAGACCCAGTACTTC

J gene: TRBJ2-1
V gene: TRBV5-1
D gene: TRBD2
clone size: once
CDR3 protein: CASSYQSGSSYNERFF
CDR3 DNA: TGCGCCAGCAGCTACCAGAGCGGGAGCTCCTACAATGAGCGGTTCTTC

J gene: TRBJ2-7
V gene: TRBV6-5
D gene: .
clone size: .
CDR3 protein: CASGRGQVYNEQYF
CDR3 DNA: TGTGCCAGTGGACGGGGACAAGTCTACAATGAGCAGTACTTC

J gene: TRBJ1-1
V gene: TRBV5-1
D gene: .
clone size: few
CDR3 protein: CACSLDAPRNTEAFF
CDR3 DNA: TGCGCCTGCAGCTTGGACGCTCCTAGGAACACTGAAGCTTTCTTT

J gene: TRBJ2-7
V gene: TRBV6-6
D gene: TRBD2
clone size: .
CDR3 protein: CASRRTDSGRAYEQYF
CDR3 DNA: TGTGCCAGCAGACGTACCGATAGCGGGAGGGCCTACGAGCAGTACTTC

J gene: TRBJ2-5
V gene: TRBV12-3/TRBV12-4
D gene: TRBD2
clone size: .
CDR3 protein: CASSFPSGSGETQYF
CDR3 DNA: TGTGCCAGCAGTTTTCCTAGCGGGAGCGGAGAGACCCAGTACTTC

J gene: TRBJ2-3
V gene: TRBV6-1
D gene: TRBD2
clone size: once
CDR3 protein: CASSELRGRTDTQYF
CDR3 DNA: TGTGCCAGCAGTGAGTTGCGGGGGAGGACAGATACGCAGTATTTT

J gene: TRBJ2-7
V gene: TRBV7-9
D gene: .
clone size: few
CDR3 protein: CASSLIGASYEQYF
CDR3 DNA: TGTGCCAGCAGCTTAATAGGGGCCTCCTACGAGCAGTACTTC

J gene: TRBJ2-1
V gene: TRBV6-2/TRBV6-3
D gene: .
clone size: .
CDR3 protein: CASSYSFTVGFNEQFF
CDR3 DNA: TGTGCCAGCAGTTACTCCTTTACGGTGGGGTTCAATGAGCAGTTCTTC

J gene: TRBJ1-2
V gene: TRBV21-1
D gene: .
clone size: .
CDR3 protein: CASKRGEVNYGYTF
CDR3 DNA: TGTGCCAGCAAGAGGGGGGAGGTCAACTATGGCTACACCTTC

J gene: TRBJ2-7
V gene: TRBV12-3/TRBV12-4
D gene: TRBD1
clone size: .
CDR3 protein: CASSFGGTGEGVFHYEQYF
CDR3 DNA: TGTGCCAGCAGTTTCGGCGGGACAGGGGAGGGGGTTTTCCACTACGAGCAGTACTTC

J gene: TRBJ1-2
V gene: TRBV20-1
D gene: .
clone size: .
CDR3 protein: CSARLRSYGYTF
CDR3 DNA: TGCAGTGCTAGATTACGGAGCTATGGCTACACCTTC

J gene: TRBJ2-6
V gene: TRBV5-1
D gene: .
clone size: many
CDR3 protein: CASSPTGANVLTF
CDR3 DNA: TGTGCCAGCTCACCTACTGGGGCCAACGTCCTGACTTTC

J gene: TRBJ2-5
V gene: TRBV25-1
D gene: .
clone size: .
CDR3 protein: CASILRETQYF
CDR3 DNA: TGTGCCAGCATACTGAGGGAGACCCAGTACTTC